This TCR beta chain was recovered during a study of T cell repertoires in cytomegalovirus infection. Study-level background: Matching HLA type and CMV infection were both indicated by public TCR beta signatures.

From the reads, TCRdb called clonotypes with MiXCR, one entry per CDR3 protein. This table holds a few hundred thousand distinct CDR3 sequences, approximately 22% found once. The V end was cut by 5 bases, the J end by 4 bases, with 14 bases between. Germline V lookup: CDR1 MNHNS, CDR2 SASEGT. The CDR3 contains 15 residues. This clonotype has only a few counts. Sequenced sample: CD8+ T cells from PBMCs. The chain joins TRBV6-1 to TRBJ1-4; no definite D call. The clonotype comes from a human donor in good health (CMV status not recorded). Some clones in this sample may be carry-over from other donors' samples. The CDR3 reads CASSQQTEGNEKLFF. The DNA of the CDR3 is TGTGCCAGCAGTCAACAGACTGAGGGTAATGAAAAACTGTTTTTT.